Given below is one T cell receptor (beta chain) in context. Its antigen is still unknown. The ends were cut back, 0 bases at V and 4 bases at J, with 8 bases in the middle. Germline assignment: CDR1 SGHTS and CDR2 YDEGEE. The CDR3 has 14 amino acids. The data derive from a study of T cells in tumors after PD-1 blockade. Across the whole study: Excluded were patients with checkpoint blockade, immunosuppressants, or radiotherapy or other anti-cancer therapy within 4 weeks. Regarding the study as a whole: Approximately 41% of tumor TCR clonotypes were also found in blood.

Sequenced by immunoSEQ multiplex PCR; TCRdb stores in-frame clones only, minus some. In the table there are 54,000 or so clones, roughly 75% of which are singletons. J is TRBJ1-3 and V is TRBV5-8; the D is unclear. The sequenced sample was PBMCs, obtained before anti-PD-1 treatment. The receptor was derived from a human donor with basal cell carcinoma. The CDR3 DNA sequence: TGTGCCAGCAGCTTGGACCGGAGAGGAAACACCATATATTTT. Translating gives CASSLDRRGNTIYF.